Listed below are T cell receptor beta chains from one sample, sequenced in a study of radiotherapy plus CTLA-4 blockade in lung cancer. Profiling relied on immunoSEQ multiplex PCR, and the TCRdb table lists in-frame clones only, not all of them. The sample consists of tens of thousands of clones, 60% to 85% of them appearing once. The sample here was peripheral blood, taken from a patient treated with radiotherapy plus ipilimumab. The receptors come from a human donor with non-small cell lung cancer who had a partial response to radiotherapy plus ipilimumab. Some clones in this sample may be carry-over from other donors' samples. Both conserved end residues are part of each CDR3. D genes are given only for firm matches. Size is stated for part of the rows, as once, few or many counts, or as a class when the clone is expanded.

d_gene: TRBD2; j_gene: TRBJ2-1; abundance: -; v_gene: TRBV4-2; CDR3nt: TGTGCCAGCAGCCGAATGTCGGGAGGGAACAATGAGCAGTTCTTC; CDR3aa: CASSRMSGGNNEQFF
d_gene: TRBD2; j_gene: TRBJ2-3; abundance: -; v_gene: TRBV7-8; CDR3nt: TGTGCCAGCAGTAAACTAGCGCAACTTAGCACAGATACGCAGTATTTT; CDR3aa: CASSKLAQLSTDTQYF
d_gene: TRBD1; j_gene: TRBJ1-2; abundance: -; v_gene: TRBV29-1; CDR3nt: TGCAGCGTTGACAGGGGGCGCGGCGAGGGCTACACCTTC; CDR3aa: CSVDRGRGEGYTF
d_gene: -; j_gene: TRBJ2-5; abundance: once; v_gene: TRBV5-1; CDR3nt: TGCGCCAGCAGCTACCTCCAGGGACAAGAGACCCAGTACTTC; CDR3aa: CASSYLQGQETQYF
d_gene: TRBD1; j_gene: TRBJ1-1; abundance: -; v_gene: TRBV6-6; CDR3nt: TGTGCCAGCAGTTACTCGGGAGTACGCCGGGACAGGGAAGCTTTCTTT; CDR3aa: CASSYSGVRRDREAFF
d_gene: -; j_gene: TRBJ1-4; abundance: -; v_gene: TRBV29-1; CDR3nt: TGCAGCGTTGTAGTGGGTTGGGGGGTCGGGGAAAAACTGTTTTTT; CDR3aa: CSVVVGWGVGEKLFF
d_gene: -; j_gene: TRBJ2-1; abundance: -; v_gene: TRBV29-1; CDR3nt: TGCAGCGTTGCTGTTTGGACGGGGAATGAGCAGTTCTTC; CDR3aa: CSVAVWTGNEQFF
d_gene: TRBD2; j_gene: TRBJ2-2; abundance: -; v_gene: TRBV9; CDR3nt: TGTGCCAGCAGCCTTAGCGGGGGAGGGAACACCGGGGAGCTGTTTTTT; CDR3aa: CASSLSGGGNTGELFF
d_gene: TRBD1; j_gene: TRBJ1-6; abundance: -; v_gene: TRBV7-2; CDR3nt: TGTGCCAGCAGCGTCGACAGGGGCCTGTTCGGTGGTCGTTCACCCCTCCACTTT; CDR3aa: CASSVDRGLFGGRSPLHF
d_gene: -; j_gene: TRBJ2-1; abundance: once; v_gene: TRBV7-9; CDR3nt: TGTGCCAGCCGGGCCTGGACAGAGCAAAGCAATGAGCAGTTCTTC; CDR3aa: CASRAWTEQSNEQFF
d_gene: -; j_gene: TRBJ1-2; abundance: -; v_gene: TRBV28; CDR3nt: TGTGCCAGCAGTTTATCAGGGGCGGGCTATGGCTACACCTTC; CDR3aa: CASSLSGAGYGYTF
d_gene: -; j_gene: TRBJ1-5; abundance: -; v_gene: TRBV5-5; CDR3nt: TGTGCCAGCAGCTTTGGACACCATAGCAATCAGCCCCAGCATTTT; CDR3aa: CASSFGHHSNQPQHF
d_gene: -; j_gene: TRBJ2-7; abundance: few; v_gene: TRBV21-1; CDR3nt: TGTGCCAGCTCCGAACGGACAGAATTCTACGAGCAGTACTTC; CDR3aa: CASSERTEFYEQYF
d_gene: -; j_gene: TRBJ2-7; abundance: -; v_gene: TRBV6-5; CDR3nt: TGTGCCAGCACCCAGGGTTACGTGCAGTACTTC; CDR3aa: CASTQGYVQYF
d_gene: -; j_gene: TRBJ1-2; abundance: once; v_gene: TRBV6-1; CDR3nt: TGTGCCAGCACTCCCTTACGGGGGACCTATGGCTACACCTTC; CDR3aa: CASTPLRGTYGYTF
d_gene: -; j_gene: TRBJ1-5; abundance: once; v_gene: TRBV2; CDR3nt: TGTGCCAGCAGGATGGACGGTCAGGGGAATCAGCCCCAGCATTTT; CDR3aa: CASRMDGQGNQPQHF
d_gene: -; j_gene: TRBJ1-3; abundance: -; v_gene: TRBV29-1; CDR3nt: TGCAGCGCTGGAGTTGCGGGCGGAAACACCATATATTTT; CDR3aa: CSAGVAGGNTIYF
d_gene: -; j_gene: TRBJ2-5; abundance: -; v_gene: TRBV7-8; CDR3nt: TGTGCCAGCAGCTTAGGGGATAACAGCGGCCAGTACTTC; CDR3aa: CASSLGDNSGQYF
d_gene: -; j_gene: TRBJ2-3; abundance: -; v_gene: TRBV19; CDR3nt: TGTGCCAGTAGTATCTATGTGAGCACAGATACGCAGTATTTT; CDR3aa: CASSIYVSTDTQYF
d_gene: -; j_gene: TRBJ2-5; abundance: -; v_gene: TRBV4-1; CDR3nt: TGCGCCAGCAGCCAAGAAAATAGCGGAGAGACCCAGTACTTC; CDR3aa: CASSQENSGETQYF
d_gene: TRBD2; j_gene: TRBJ2-3; abundance: -; v_gene: TRBV9; CDR3nt: TGTGCCAGCAGCGAAACTAGCGGGGGGGGTACGCAGTATTTT; CDR3aa: CASSETSGGGTQYF
d_gene: -; j_gene: TRBJ1-1; abundance: -; v_gene: TRBV5-1; CDR3nt: TGCGCCAGCAGCTCAGGACAGCCGAACACTGAAGCTTTCTTT; CDR3aa: CASSSGQPNTEAFF
d_gene: -; j_gene: TRBJ2-3; abundance: -; v_gene: TRBV11-2; CDR3nt: TGTGCCAGCAGCTTAGGAGCACCGTCCGCAGATACGCAGTATTTT; CDR3aa: CASSLGAPSADTQYF
d_gene: TRBD1; j_gene: TRBJ1-2; abundance: once; v_gene: TRBV28; CDR3nt: TGTGCCAGCCGCAGACAGGGGGAGAACTATGGCTACACCTTC; CDR3aa: CASRRQGENYGYTF
d_gene: -; j_gene: TRBJ1-2; abundance: once; v_gene: TRBV19; CDR3nt: TGTGCCAGTAGTAGAGATCCAGGGCTCTATGGCTACACCTTC; CDR3aa: CASSRDPGLYGYTF
d_gene: -; j_gene: TRBJ1-5; abundance: -; v_gene: TRBV4-1; CDR3nt: TGCGCCAGCAGCCAAGAGGGGGCCTTTCCTAGCAATCAGCCCCAGCATTTT; CDR3aa: CASSQEGAFPSNQPQHF
d_gene: -; j_gene: TRBJ1-6; abundance: few; v_gene: TRBV5-5; CDR3nt: TGTGCCAGCAGCTTGTGGGAGCCCTATAATTCACCCCTCCACTTT; CDR3aa: CASSLWEPYNSPLHF
d_gene: -; j_gene: TRBJ1-1; abundance: -; v_gene: TRBV30; CDR3nt: TGTGCCTGGAGTGCTATTTCCGCTGAAGCTTTCTTT; CDR3aa: CAWSAISAEAFF
d_gene: -; j_gene: TRBJ1-5; abundance: -; v_gene: TRBV6-1; CDR3nt: TGTGCCAGCACCGACGGGGGGTATCAGCCCCAGCATTTT; CDR3aa: CASTDGGYQPQHF
d_gene: -; j_gene: TRBJ2-2; abundance: -; v_gene: TRBV7-6; CDR3nt: TGTGCCAGCAGCTTTGAGGCAGGGTCGAACACCGGGGAGCTGTTTTTT; CDR3aa: CASSFEAGSNTGELFF
d_gene: TRBD2; j_gene: TRBJ2-1; abundance: -; v_gene: TRBV25-1; CDR3nt: TGTGCCAGCAGTGACGACGGGAGGGCCGAGTATGAGCAGTTCTTC; CDR3aa: CASSDDGRAEYEQFF
d_gene: -; j_gene: TRBJ1-6; abundance: -; v_gene: TRBV9; CDR3nt: TGTGCCAGCAGCACGACGACAGGCTCACCCCTCCACTTT; CDR3aa: CASSTTTGSPLHF
d_gene: TRBD1; j_gene: TRBJ2-5; abundance: -; v_gene: TRBV7-2; CDR3nt: TGTGCCAGCAGCTCGGACAGGGGAGGGGAGACCCAGTACTTC; CDR3aa: CASSSDRGGETQYF
d_gene: -; j_gene: TRBJ2-2; abundance: -; v_gene: TRBV28; CDR3nt: TGTGCCAGCAGCCGATCCGGACAATCGAACACCGGGGAGCTGTTTTTT; CDR3aa: CASSRSGQSNTGELFF
d_gene: TRBD2; j_gene: TRBJ2-3; abundance: -; v_gene: TRBV7-6; CDR3nt: TGTGCCAGCAGCTTAGGCCCTAGCGGGAGTAGACCTAGCACAGATACGCAGTATTTT; CDR3aa: CASSLGPSGSRPSTDTQYF
d_gene: TRBD2; j_gene: TRBJ2-7; abundance: -; v_gene: TRBV7-2; CDR3nt: TGTGCCAGCACTCCCGGGGGGTACGAGCAGTACTTC; CDR3aa: CASTPGGYEQYF
d_gene: TRBD1; j_gene: TRBJ1-5; abundance: once; v_gene: TRBV2; CDR3nt: TGTGCCAGCAGCTCGGACAGGGGGTTTGTTCAGCCCCAGCATTTT; CDR3aa: CASSSDRGFVQPQHF
d_gene: -; j_gene: TRBJ2-5; abundance: -; v_gene: TRBV2; CDR3nt: TGTGCCAGCAGTGTGATAGGAGCGAAACAAGAGACCCAGTACTTC; CDR3aa: CASSVIGAKQETQYF
d_gene: -; j_gene: TRBJ1-1; abundance: once; v_gene: TRBV7-2; CDR3nt: TGTGCCAGCAGCGAACAGGGAGCGTGGACTGAAGCTTTCTTT; CDR3aa: CASSEQGAWTEAFF
d_gene: TRBD1; j_gene: TRBJ1-6; abundance: -; v_gene: TRBV7-2; CDR3nt: TGTGCCAGCAGACCAGGGGGCGCGTCCTATAATTCACCCCTCCACTTT; CDR3aa: CASRPGGASYNSPLHF
d_gene: TRBD1; j_gene: TRBJ1-2; abundance: -; v_gene: TRBV6-5; CDR3nt: TGTGCCAGCAGTCCGACGACAGGGGGCTTAGGTGGCTACACCTTC; CDR3aa: CASSPTTGGLGGYTF
d_gene: TRBD2; j_gene: TRBJ2-3; abundance: -; v_gene: TRBV5-1; CDR3nt: TGCGCCAGCACTAGCGGGGAGCCCACAGATACGCAGTATTTT; CDR3aa: CASTSGEPTDTQYF
d_gene: -; j_gene: TRBJ2-1; abundance: few; v_gene: TRBV4-3; CDR3nt: TGCGCCAGCAGCCAATCGACTGGGGGGATGTACAATGAGCAGTTCTTC; CDR3aa: CASSQSTGGMYNEQFF
d_gene: -; j_gene: TRBJ2-2; abundance: -; v_gene: TRBV2; CDR3nt: TGTGCCAGCAGTAGGGAGCACACCGGGGAGCTGTTTTTT; CDR3aa: CASSREHTGELFF
d_gene: TRBD1; j_gene: TRBJ2-1; abundance: -; v_gene: TRBV7-9; CDR3nt: TGTGCCAGCACCGAGACCACAGGGGGAGATATCAATGAGCAGTTCTTC; CDR3aa: CASTETTGGDINEQFF
d_gene: TRBD2; j_gene: TRBJ2-5; abundance: -; v_gene: TRBV7-8; CDR3nt: TGTGCCAGCAGGTATCGGCTAGCGGGGTTACAAGAGACCCAGTACTTC; CDR3aa: CASRYRLAGLQETQYF
d_gene: TRBD2; j_gene: TRBJ2-5; abundance: -; v_gene: TRBV9; CDR3nt: TGTGCCAGCAGCCTAGGGGGACTAGCGTTGGGAGAGACCCAGTACTTC; CDR3aa: CASSLGGLALGETQYF
d_gene: -; j_gene: TRBJ1-2; abundance: many; v_gene: TRBV4-1; CDR3nt: TGCGCCAGCAGCCCCAATGACTCTAACTATGGCTACACCTTC; CDR3aa: CASSPNDSNYGYTF
d_gene: TRBD2; j_gene: TRBJ2-3; abundance: once; v_gene: TRBV27; CDR3nt: TGTGCCAGCACCCCACCCGGACTAGCGGGAGGGCCCACAGATACGCAGTATTTT; CDR3aa: CASTPPGLAGGPTDTQYF
d_gene: -; j_gene: TRBJ2-3; abundance: -; v_gene: TRBV9; CDR3nt: TGTGCCAGCAGCTCTTCCTGGGCTAGCACAGATACGCAGTATTTT; CDR3aa: CASSSSWASTDTQYF
d_gene: -; j_gene: TRBJ1-4; abundance: -; v_gene: TRBV30; CDR3nt: TGTGCCTGGAGTGCCTCCGGAGGCCCCCTTATGTTTTTT; CDR3aa: CAWSASGGPLMFF
d_gene: -; j_gene: TRBJ2-1; abundance: -; v_gene: TRBV7-9; CDR3nt: TGTGCCAGCAGCCACCAGCGATTACAGTTCTTC; CDR3aa: CASSHQRLQFF
d_gene: -; j_gene: TRBJ1-4; abundance: -; v_gene: TRBV4-2; CDR3nt: TGTGCCAGCAGCGAAGGTACCGGGGGGCGCGGTGAAAAACTGTTTTTT; CDR3aa: CASSEGTGGRGEKLFF
d_gene: TRBD2; j_gene: TRBJ2-3; abundance: few; v_gene: TRBV6-5; CDR3nt: TGTGCCAGCAGTTACTCGGCGGGGGGGGCAGATACGCAGTATTTT; CDR3aa: CASSYSAGGADTQYF
d_gene: -; j_gene: TRBJ2-3; abundance: -; v_gene: TRBV5-1; CDR3nt: TGCGCCAGCAGCCCCGGCCTAGGCAGCGGCACAGATACGCAGTATTTT; CDR3aa: CASSPGLGSGTDTQYF
d_gene: -; j_gene: TRBJ1-1; abundance: -; v_gene: TRBV7-2; CDR3nt: TGTGCCAGCAGCTTACAGGGTTCGAACACTGAAGCTTTCTTT; CDR3aa: CASSLQGSNTEAFF
d_gene: TRBD1; j_gene: TRBJ1-2; abundance: -; v_gene: TRBV6-1; CDR3nt: TGTGCCAGCAGGGCTGACAGGGGCATCTATGGCTACACCTTC; CDR3aa: CASRADRGIYGYTF
d_gene: -; j_gene: TRBJ2-3; abundance: once; v_gene: TRBV28; CDR3nt: TGTGCCAGCAGTTTAGGATGGGGCGGGAAGGGCACAGATACGCAGTATTTT; CDR3aa: CASSLGWGGKGTDTQYF
d_gene: -; j_gene: TRBJ1-1; abundance: -; v_gene: TRBV18; CDR3nt: TGTGCCACCGGCCAGGCGAACACTGAAGCTTTCTTT; CDR3aa: CATGQANTEAFF
d_gene: TRBD1; j_gene: TRBJ2-5; abundance: -; v_gene: TRBV5-4; CDR3nt: TGTGCCAGCAGCGAACAGCCGGGACAGCAAGAGACCCAGTACTTC; CDR3aa: CASSEQPGQQETQYF